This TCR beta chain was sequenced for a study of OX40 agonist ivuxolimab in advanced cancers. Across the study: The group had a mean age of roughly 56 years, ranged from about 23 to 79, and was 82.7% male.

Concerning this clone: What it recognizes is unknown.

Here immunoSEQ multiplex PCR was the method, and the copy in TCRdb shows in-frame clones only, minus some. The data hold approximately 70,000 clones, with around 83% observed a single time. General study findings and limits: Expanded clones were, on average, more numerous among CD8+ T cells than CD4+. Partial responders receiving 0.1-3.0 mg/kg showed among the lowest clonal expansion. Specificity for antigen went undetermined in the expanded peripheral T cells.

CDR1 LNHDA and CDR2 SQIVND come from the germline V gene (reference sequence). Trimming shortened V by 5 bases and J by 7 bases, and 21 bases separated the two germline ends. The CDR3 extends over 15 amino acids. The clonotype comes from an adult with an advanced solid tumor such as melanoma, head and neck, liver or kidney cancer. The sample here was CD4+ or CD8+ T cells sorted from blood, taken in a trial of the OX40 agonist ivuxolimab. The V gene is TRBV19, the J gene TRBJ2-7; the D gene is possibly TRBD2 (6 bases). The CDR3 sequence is CASSVLVGRLGEQYF. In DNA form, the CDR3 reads TGTGCCAGTAGTGTACTAGTGGGGAGGCTTGGGGAGCAGTACTTC. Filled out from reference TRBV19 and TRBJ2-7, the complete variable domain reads DGGITQSPKYLFRKEGQNVTLSCEQNLNHDAMYWYRQDPGQGLRLIYYSQIVNDFQKGDIAEGYSVSREKKESFPLTVTSAQKNPTAFYLCASSVLVGRLGEQYFGPGTRLTVT.